One sample yielded the 14 T cell receptor beta chains listed below, sequenced in a study of CD8+ T cells in alopecia areata. TCR sequencing used cDNA made by reverse transcription of extracted RNA. Clones were read by immunoSEQ multiplex PCR, and TCRdb kept only the in-frame ones, dropping some. The sample consists of 210,000 or so clones, more than 55% of them appearing once. Treatment indicated: oral pan-JAK inhibitor, 5-10 mg twice daily. Sequenced material: CD4+ T cells sorted from blood, taken at week 44, from a patient treated with tofacitinib. The receptors were sampled from a human donor with alopecia areata.

The chain links TRBV2 to TRBJ1-2, with 9 bases matching TRBD1. V dropped 7 bases and J dropped 2; count of bases not matched to a gene: 5. The CDR3 loop spans 14 amino acids. In germline, CDR1 is SNHLY, CDR2 FYNNEI. The DNA for the CDR3 is TGTGCCAGCACTTGGACAGGGGAAAACTATGGCTACACCTTC. It yields the protein CASTWTGENYGYTF.

This chain connects TRBV15 to TRBJ2-5, with a weak D call TRBD1 (6 bases). V gave up 2 bases and J gave up 5 bases, with 12 bases separating them. Germline CDR1 reads LNHNV; CDR2 reads YYDKDF (reference sequence). The CDR3 length is 14 residues. DNA of the CDR3: TGTGCCACCAGCAGAAAAGTTCAGGGGGAGACCCAGTACTTC. Its translation: CATSRKVQGETQYF.

This chain joins TRBV27 and TRBJ2-5; the D is unclear. The CDR3 is 14 amino acids. Germline CDR1 and CDR2: MNHEY and SMNVEV (reference sequence). Trimming removed 5 bases at V and 7 bases at J, with 17 bases between. The CDR3 protein is CASSNTAFLGTQYF. The CDR3 nucleotides read TGTGCCAGCAGTAATACCGCATTTTTGGGGACCCAGTACTTC.

This clone has just a few counts. The chain is built from TRBV29-1 and TRBJ1-2, with TRBD1 matching over 7 bases. V trimming: 5 bases; J trimming: 4 bases; junction bases outside the gene matches: 10. The CDR3 runs to 14 residues. Germline V gene lookup returns CDR1 SQVTM and CDR2 ANQGSEA. The CDR3 nucleotides are TGCAGCGTTCAGTATCGGGACAGCATCTATGGCTACACCTTC. It is translated as CSVQYRDSIYGYTF.

This chain joins TRBV27 and TRBJ1-2, with TRBD1 identical over 8 bases. CDR1 MNHEY and CDR2 SMNVEV come from the germline V gene (reference sequence). The V gene end was trimmed by 6 bases and the J gene end by 4 bases; junction bases not matched to a gene: 4. The CDR3 has 13 residues. CDR3 region: CASRGTGPYGYTF. CDR3 sequence (DNA): TGTGCCAGCAGGGGGACAGGCCCCTATGGCTACACCTTC.

The chain is built from TRBV6-5 and TRBJ2-3; 9 nucleotides agree with TRBD2. V dropped 5 bases and J dropped 3; count of bases not matched to a gene: 6. Germline V gene sequence: CDR1 MNHEY, CDR2 SVGAGI. CDR3 length equals 15 residues. CDR3 DNA: TGTGCCAGCAGTCCAGCGGGGGGTCCTACAGATACGCAGTATTTT. Its translation is CASSPAGGPTDTQYF.

This clone appeared a single time. V is TRBV29-1 and J is TRBJ2-7; 7 nucleotides align to TRBD1. The V gene's germline CDR1 is SQVTM and CDR2 ANQGSEA. This CDR3 is built from 15 residues. J gave up 1 base and V 6 bases, and 12 bases lay outside the gene matches. CDR3 DNA sequence: TGCAGCGTCGTTCTGCTAGACAGGGCATCCTACGAGCAGTACTTC. It encodes CSVVLLDRASYEQYF.

This clone was counted a few times. The rearrangement links TRBV18 to TRBJ2-7; D is unclear. The CDR3 totals 13 residues. Trimming removed 6 bases from V and 9 bases from J, with 18 bases in between. Germline values: CDR1 KGHSH, CDR2 LQKENI. The CDR3, as DNA: TGTGCCAGCTCGCCTGGACCCCCGAAAGGGCAGTACTTC. Its protein is CASSPGPPKGQYF.

This clone was counted many times. DNA for the CDR3: TGTGCCAGCTCACCACGCCGGGACACCTCAAGCACAGATACGCAGTATTTT. Translating gives CASSPRRDTSSTDTQYF. The V gene is TRBV18, the J gene TRBJ2-3, with D maybe TRBD1 (6 bases). Trimming left V 1 base short and J 0 bases short, with 14 bases between. The CDR3 has 17 residues. Germline CDR1 is KGHSH and CDR2 is LQKENI.

On this clone: Other nucleotide sequences from this sample produce the same CDR3. CDR3 coding DNA: TGCGCCAGCAGCTCTGATAGCAATCAGCCCCAGCATTTT. Its translation is CASSSDSNQPQHF. This chain links TRBV5-1 with TRBJ1-5, with unresolved D. Trimming removed 3 bases at V and 0 bases at J, with 4 bases between. The CDR3 consists of 13 residues. The germline CDR1 and CDR2 sequences are SGHRS and YFSETQ.

The chain is built from TRBV25-1 and TRBJ1-4, with 7 nucleotides matching TRBD1. V trimming: 3 bases; J trimming: 6 bases; junction bases outside the gene matches: 4. CDR3 size: 14 residues. Germline assignment: CDR1 MGHDK and CDR2 SYGVNS. Here the CDR3 reads CASSETGFDEKLFF. Here the CDR3 DNA reads TGTGCCAGCAGTGAGACAGGGTTTGATGAAAAACTGTTTTTT.

The V gene is TRBV2, the J gene TRBJ2-7; no definite D call. This CDR3 comprises 11 residues. V was clipped by 4 bases and J by 3 bases, with 4 bases between them. Germline V gene sequence: CDR1 SNHLY, CDR2 FYNNEI. This chain's CDR3 is CASSGDYEQYF. Here the CDR3 DNA reads TGTGCCAGCAGTGGTGACTACGAGCAGTACTTC.

The rearrangement links TRBV18 to TRBJ2-3; D not resolved. Trimming left V 2 bases short and J 6 bases short, with 9 bases between. CDR3 length: 13 amino acids. Per germline, CDR1 KGHSH and CDR2 LQKENI. The CDR3 spells CASSPRQTDTQYF. The CDR3 DNA reads as TGTGCCAGCTCACCAAGGCAAACGGATACGCAGTATTTT.

This chain connects TRBV19 to TRBJ2-5, with 11 bases lining up with TRBD2. The germline V gene encodes CDR1 LNHDA and CDR2 SQIVND (reference sequence). The CDR3 is 15 amino acids. Trimming took 6 bases from V and 5 from J; bases not matched to a gene: 8. CDR3: CASSVTSGALETQYF. The CDR3 nucleotides read TGTGCCAGTAGCGTGACTAGCGGGGCCCTGGAGACCCAGTACTTC.